These 20 T cell receptor beta chains originate from one sample sequenced in a study of early T cells in non-severe SARS-CoV-2 infection listed by TCRdb under 2021. Libraries came from 5' RACE. Sequencing was carried out with a NextSeq 500. Through fastp at Q25 and MiXCR, TCRdb rebuilt clones from the public reads, retaining in-frame beta chains. Each entry is one CDR3 protein sequence, shown with its most common DNA and genes. The sample data list tens of thousands of distinct CDR3 sequences, and less than 15% of these were observed just once. Around 6% of the sample comes from the top ten. Input material: whole blood. The receptors here all came from an adult who was a healthcare worker with PCR-confirmed SARS-CoV-2 infection or an uninfected control (not recorded which).

The CDR3 DNA reads TGTGCCTGGAGCGGACAGGGGATCACTGAAGCTTTCTTT. Its protein is CAWSGQGITEAFF. The chain carries TRBV30 and TRBJ1-1, with 9 bases lining up with TRBD1. The J segment lost 4 bases and the V segment lost 3 bases, leaving 3 bases of the junction unmatched. This CDR3 is 13 amino acids long. Germline CDR1 is GTSNPN and CDR2 is SVGIG (reference sequence).

The CDR3 DNA reads as TGCAGCGTTGAGCGCCCGGGGGAGACCCAGTACTTC. Residues: CSVERPGETQYF. This chain joins TRBV29-1 and TRBJ2-5, with D possibly being TRBD2 (5 bases). Trimming removed 3 bases from V and 5 bases from J, with 10 bases in between. There are 12 residues in the CDR3. Germline V lookup: CDR1 SQVTM, CDR2 ANQGSEA.

This clonotype has a count of ten or more. J is TRBJ2-7 and V is TRBV11-2; the D gene is possibly TRBD1 (6 bases). Germline lookup yields CDR1 SGHAT and CDR2 FQNNGV. The CDR3 is 14 residues long. Trimming removed 1 base from V and 4 bases from J, with 11 bases in between. The CDR3 sequence is CASSLGDRPYEQYF. The CDR3 DNA reads TGTGCCAGCAGCTTAGGAGACAGGCCGTACGAGCAGTACTTC.

This clonotype was found many times. The chain has TRBV20-1 and TRBJ2-7; 11 bases are shared with TRBD1. CDR1 is DFQATT and CDR2 is SNEGSKA in the germline V gene (reference sequence). The CDR3 runs 15 residues. The V segment lost 5 bases and the J segment 7 bases; nucleotides outside the gene matches: 13. CDR3 nucleotide sequence: TGCAGTGCTGACGGGACAGGGGGTACGAAGCGGGAGCAGTACTTC. Translating gives CSADGTGGTKREQYF.

This clonotype came up a few times. The V and J genes are TRBV7-9 and TRBJ1-1; D call uncertain. V lost 1 base and J 3 bases, leaving 9 bases between the germline ends. The germline gives CDR1 SEHNR, CDR2 FQNEAQ (reference sequence). The CDR3 loop spans 14 amino acids. The CDR3 region is CASSLEGADTEAFF. The CDR3 region has the DNA TGTGCCAGCAGCTTAGAAGGTGCGGACACTGAAGCTTTCTTT.

This clonotype was seen a few times. V is TRBV7-9 and J is TRBJ1-4; D not certain. With 5 bases removed from V and 8 bases from J, the gap between germline ends came to 9 bases. The CDR3 loop spans 12 amino acids. Germline-derived CDR1 and CDR2 are SEHNR and FQNEAQ (reference sequence). The CDR3 here is CASSRTREKLFF. The CDR3 DNA is TGTGCCAGCAGCCGAACTAGGGAAAAACTGTTTTTT.

This clonotype was seen only a few times. The rearrangement joins TRBV11-2 to TRBJ2-4; 8 bases fit TRBD1. Germline V gives CDR1 SGHAT, CDR2 FQNNGV. Trimming took 5 bases from V and 5 from J; bases not matched to a gene: 5. The CDR3 runs to 14 residues. The CDR3 is CASSVTGAQNIQYF. The DNA for the CDR3 is TGTGCCAGCAGCGTGACAGGGGCACAAAACATTCAGTACTTC.

In this sample, this clonotype turned up many times. The chain recombines TRBV9 with TRBJ2-1; 7 bases fit TRBD2. Germline assignment: CDR1 SGDLS and CDR2 YYNGEE. The junction had 4 bases not matched to a gene; V was cut back by 2 bases and J by 2 bases. This CDR3 spans 15 amino acids. The CDR3 sequence: CASSVGGRAYNEQFF. For the CDR3, the DNA is TGTGCCAGCAGCGTGGGAGGGAGGGCCTACAATGAGCAGTTCTTC.

This clonotype was found many times. The rearrangement uses TRBV2 and TRBJ2-6, with a tentative D call TRBD2 (5 bases). The germline CDR1 and CDR2 sequences are SNHLY and FYNNEI. This CDR3 is 19 amino acids long. Deletions cut 6 bases from V and 1 base from J, with 22 bases between. CDR3 nucleotide sequence: TGTGCCAGCAGCTTGCGGCGGGCAGTCCACGCGTCTGGGGCCAACGTCCTGACTTTC. This codes for CASSLRRAVHASGANVLTF.

This clonotype was observed many times. V usage is TRBV5-6 and J usage is TRBJ2-7; unclear D gene. CDR3 length: 13 amino acids. CDR1 is SGHDT, CDR2 YYEEEE, per germline. The germline V and J ends were trimmed by 4 bases and 5 bases, with 13 bases remaining between them. The CDR3, as DNA: TGTGCCAGCAGCCTTCGATTCCGTGACGAGCAGTACTTC. Encoded protein: CASSLRFRDEQYF.

In this sample, this clonotype turned up a few times. The chain employs TRBV30 and TRBJ1-4, with a possible D match to TRBD1 (6 bases). V lost 1 base to trimming and J lost 8 bases, with 8 bases between them. The CDR3 is 12 amino acids. CDR1 is GTSNPN and CDR2 is SVGIG in the germline V gene (reference sequence). The CDR3 sequence: CAWSGQGEKLFF. In DNA form, the CDR3 reads TGTGCCTGGAGTGGCCAGGGGGAAAAACTGTTTTTT.

The sample holds many counts of this clonotype. The V and J genes are TRBV7-6 and TRBJ2-1, with D tentatively TRBD1 (6 bases). This CDR3 spans 17 amino acids. Germline V CDR1 and CDR2: SGHVS, FNYEAQ. V gave up 5 bases and J gave up 0 bases, with 17 bases separating them. The CDR3 loop reads CASSPGVGAPSYNEQFF. CDR3 coding DNA: TGTGCCAGCAGCCCCGGGGTGGGGGCCCCCTCCTACAATGAGCAGTTCTTC.

This clonotype was found many times. CDR3 protein: CASSMTSGNNEQFF. The DNA for the CDR3 is TGTGCCAGCAGTATGACTAGCGGGAACAATGAGCAGTTCTTC. The chain combines TRBV9 with TRBJ2-1; 11 nucleotides line up with TRBD2. The CDR3 is 14 amino acids. Germline V lookup: CDR1 SGDLS, CDR2 YYNGEE. The V and J ends lost 5 bases and 5 bases, in that order; junction bases with no gene match: 3.

This clonotype was detected many times. V gene TRBV6-5 combines with J gene TRBJ2-1; TRBD2 matches at 7 bases. The germline gives CDR1 MNHEY, CDR2 SVGAGI. Germline trimming cut 6 bases from V and 8 bases from J; bases unmatched to any gene: 7. This CDR3 has 13 residues. The CDR3 sequence: CASSLSGKDEQFF. CDR3 nucleotides: TGTGCCAGCAGCCTAAGCGGGAAAGATGAGCAGTTCTTC.

V usage is TRBV6-2 or TRBV6-3 and J usage is TRBJ2-2; the D is unclear. Trimming cost V 0 bases and J 5 bases, with 10 bases left between them. CDR3 length: 15 residues. Germline V CDR1 and CDR2: MNHEY, SVGEGT. The chain's CDR3 is CASSYSTGGTGELFF. CDR3 bases: TGTGCCAGCAGTTACTCGACGGGTGGGACCGGGGAGCTGTTTTTT.

This clonotype came up a few times. The chain joins TRBV5-4 to TRBJ2-7; D may be TRBD1 (6 bases). CDR1 and CDR2 from the germline V gene are SGHNT and YYREEE (reference sequence). The CDR3 length is 13 residues. Trimming cost V 4 bases and J 3 bases, with 11 bases left between them. The CDR3 DNA reads TGTGCCAGCAGCCCAGGACAGTTCTACGAGCAGTACTTC. Translated, it gives CASSPGQFYEQYF.

The V gene is TRBV19, the J gene TRBJ2-7, with D perhaps given as TRBD1 or TRBD2 (6 bases each). CDR1 is LNHDA, CDR2 SQIVND, per germline (reference sequence). Deletions cut 3 bases from V and 4 bases from J, with 19 bases between. This CDR3 contains 16 residues. The CDR3 region is CASSMEGGTPYYEQYF. In DNA, the CDR3 is TGTGCCAGTAGTATGGAGGGGGGCACACCGTATTACGAGCAGTACTTC. The whole variable domain, remainder taken from reference TRBV19 and TRBJ2-7, is DGGITQSPKYLFRKEGQNVTLSCEQNLNHDAMYWYRQDPGQGLRLIYYSQIVNDFQKGDIAEGYSVSREKKESFPLTVTSAQKNPTAFYLCASSMEGGTPYYEQYFGPGTRLTVT.

A few counts support this clonotype. The genes are TRBV20-1 and TRBJ1-1; 11 nucleotides agree with TRBD1. The J segment lost 3 bases and the V segment lost 2 bases, leaving 11 bases of the junction unmatched. This CDR3 comprises 17 residues. Germline CDR1 is DFQATT and CDR2 is SNEGSKA (reference sequence). The DNA of the CDR3 is TGCAGTGCTAGAAGGTGGAGGACAGGGGGCGACGACACTGAAGCTTTCTTT. Translation: CSARRWRTGGDDTEAFF.

This clonotype was recorded at least ten times. V is TRBV7-9 and J is TRBJ2-1; no firm D call. The CDR3 is made up of 12 amino acids. V was cut by 1 base and J by 8 bases, with 6 bases left in between. Germline CDR1 reads SEHNR; CDR2 reads FQNEAQ (reference sequence). The CDR3 bases are TGTGCCAGCAGCTTAGGGGCATATGAGCAGTTCTTC. As protein: CASSLGAYEQFF.

This clonotype was seen a few times. This chain uses TRBV5-1 with TRBJ1-1; D is undetermined. The CDR3 contains 15 residues. The ends were cut back, 4 bases at V and 6 bases at J, with 19 bases in the middle. Germline values: CDR1 SGHRS, CDR2 YFSETQ. The CDR3 protein is CASSLPGGALAEAFF. CDR3 in DNA: TGCGCCAGCAGCCTCCCCGGTGGAGCGCTAGCTGAAGCTTTCTTT.